What follows is one T cell receptor beta chain and its context. The CDR3 loop spans 15 amino acids. CDR1 SGHRS and CDR2 YFSETQ come from the germline V gene. Trimming cost V 0 bases and J 9 bases; bases outside gene matches: 6. The sample originates from a study of cytomegalovirus exposure and HLA in healthy donors. 60 Vbeta and 13 Jbeta primers were used in PCR. TCRdb's copy holds only in-frame clones and misses some; the assay was immunoSEQ multiplex PCR. The sample has around 180,000 clones, more than 60% seen once. The chain couples TRBV5-1 to TRBJ1-3; 10 nucleotides line up with TRBD1. The receptor comes from a woman in her thirties in good health and CMV-seropositive. Sequencing was performed on PBMCs. The CDR3 loop is CASSLGDRGYATIYF. CDR3 bases: TGCGCCAGCAGCTTGGGGGACAGGGGTTACGCCACCATATATTTT.